The source of this TCR beta chain is a study of blood T cell repertoires in COVID-19. The table lists this clone with a few counts. Profiling relied on immunoSEQ multiplex PCR, and the TCRdb table lists in-frame clones only, not all of them. The sample lists 60,000 to 70,000 clones; 65% to 90% were seen once. V was shortened by 3 bases and J by 1 base, with 22 bases between the two germline ends. Germline-derived CDR1 and CDR2 are DFQATT and SNEGSKA (reference sequence). CDR3 length equals 18 residues. The sample consisted of peripheral blood. The rearrangement links TRBV20-1 to TRBJ1-5; D possibly corresponds to TRBD1 (6 bases). The sequence came from an elderly man with acute or convalescent COVID-19. CDR3 loop: CSASRSSGRGVSNQPQHF. CDR3 in DNA: TGCAGTGCTAGTAGGTCCTCCGGCAGGGGCGTAAGCAATCAGCCCCAGCATTTT.